This passage covers 25 T cell receptor beta chains from one sample sequenced in a study of shared clonotypes between healthy human individuals. Produced via immunoSEQ multiplex PCR; TCRdb's table is partial and in-frame only. The sample lists around 2,000,000 clones; approximately 95% were seen once. Naive CD8 cells lacked CD45RO and underwent positive selection for CCR7, leaving out terminally differentiated effector memory CD45RA+ cells. Material: naive CD8+ T cells sorted from blood. The receptors originated from a man younger than 35 in good health.

On this clone itself: Within the sample, other DNA sequences also encode this same CDR3. J is TRBJ1-1 and V is TRBV9, with D uncertain. CDR3 length: 13 amino acids. Germline CDR1 reads SGDLS; CDR2 reads YYNGEE. The V end lost 2 bases, the J end lost 1 base, and 6 bases lay between the germline ends. The CDR3 DNA is TGTGCCAGCAGCGTTTTGGAGAACACTGAAGCTTTCTTT. Its translation: CASSVLENTEAFF.

The CDR3 nucleotides read TGTGCCAGCAGCCAAGATGAAGCGGGAGTTTACGAGCAGTACTTC. Residues: CASSQDEAGVYEQYF. The chain joins TRBV14 to TRBJ2-7; the match to TRBD2 covers 8 bases. V dropped 0 bases and J dropped 4; count of bases not matched to a gene: 5. The germline V gene encodes CDR1 SGHDN and CDR2 FVKESK. The CDR3 contains 15 residues.

V and J are TRBV30 and TRBJ1-2; D is unresolved. The CDR3 runs 13 residues. With 1 base removed from V and 8 bases from J, the gap between germline ends came to 14 bases. Germline V lookup: CDR1 GTSNPN, CDR2 SVGIG (reference sequence). The CDR3 bases are TGTGCCTGGAGTGGGCCCCTCACGGAGGGCTACACCTTC. Translating it yields CAWSGPLTEGYTF.

This chain links TRBV13 with TRBJ2-7, with 9 bases that match TRBD1. The CDR3 sequence is 15 residues long. J was trimmed by 4 bases and V by 1 base; bases with no gene match: 5. Per germline, CDR1 PRHDT and CDR2 FYEKMQ (reference sequence). DNA for the CDR3: TGTGCCAGCAGCTTAGTAACAGGGGGCATATACGAGCAGTACTTC. It encodes CASSLVTGGIYEQYF.

The chain joins TRBV7-9 to TRBJ2-1; TRBD2 matches at 7 bases. This CDR3 has 14 amino acids. CDR1 and CDR2 (germline): SEHNR, FQNEAQ (reference sequence). With V trimmed by 2 bases and J by 8 bases, 6 bases remained unmatched. CDR3 nucleotides: TGTGCCAGCAGCTTAAGCGGGGTAATGGATGAGCAGTTCTTC. Translation: CASSLSGVMDEQFF. The variable domain in full, completed from reference TRBV7-9 and TRBJ2-1, reads DTGVSQNPRHKITKRGQNVTFRCDPISEHNRLYWYRQTLGQGPEFLTYFQNEAQLEKSRLLSDRFSAERPKGSFSTLEIQRTEQGDSAMYLCASSLSGVMDEQFFGPGTRLTVL.

The gene calls are TRBV2 and TRBJ2-7; D unclear. CDR1 SNHLY and CDR2 FYNNEI come from the germline V gene. Trimming stripped 7 bases from V and 0 bases from J, with 10 bases between. The CDR3 length is 13 residues. CDR3 amino acids: CASIGDRSYEQYF. The CDR3 coding sequence is TGTGCCAGCATCGGTGACCGCTCCTACGAGCAGTACTTC.

The chain is built from TRBV29-1 and TRBJ2-1; TRBD1 is a possible D gene (5 bases). Germline CDR1 and CDR2: SQVTM and ANQGSEA. The CDR3 has 16 residues. V dropped 2 bases and J dropped 10 bases, with 24 bases sitting between them. CDR3: CSVEILVTAATKEQFF. Here the CDR3 DNA reads TGCAGCGTTGAAATTTTGGTGACAGCCGCAACTAAAGAGCAGTTCTTC.

The chain uses TRBV5-3 and TRBJ1-5; TRBD1 matches 9 bases. TRBV5-3 is assigned to the ORF class and has an uncertain function. J was trimmed by 3 bases and V by 0 bases; bases with no gene match: 7. This CDR3 has 17 residues. The CDR3 spells CARSLGDRGEVNQPQHF. In DNA form, the CDR3 reads TGTGCCAGAAGCTTGGGAGACAGGGGGGAGGTCAATCAGCCCCAGCATTTT.

The CDR3 region is CASSLGTPQETQYF. Here the CDR3 DNA reads TGTGCCAGCAGCTTGGGGACCCCCCAAGAGACCCAGTACTTC. This chain connects TRBV5-8 to TRBJ2-5; D gene uncertain. Trimming cost V 0 bases and J 1 base, with 7 bases left between them. CDR3 size: 14 residues. In germline, CDR1 is SGHTS, CDR2 YDEGEE.

This clone was detected only once. This rearrangement joins TRBV27 to TRBJ2-1, with TRBD2 matching over 8 bases. There are 16 residues in the CDR3. J gave up 10 bases and V 3 bases, and 14 bases lay outside the gene matches. CDR1 and CDR2 from the germline V gene are MNHEY and SMNVEV (reference sequence). The CDR3 nucleotides read TGTGCCAGCAGTTTGATCTTCTCGACTAGCGTTCGGGAGCAGTTCTTC. Its translation: CASSLIFSTSVREQFF.

The chain has TRBV4-3 and TRBJ1-4; TRBD1 aligns across 7 bases. Germline values: CDR1 LGHNA, CDR2 YSLEER. The CDR3 is 15 amino acids. V shed 0 bases and J 6 bases; nucleotides not matched to a gene: 4. CDR3 protein: CASSQDRGTDEKLFF. For the CDR3, the DNA is TGCGCCAGCAGCCAAGATCGGGGGACAGATGAAAAACTGTTTTTT.

The rearrangement links TRBV27 to TRBJ2-2, with TRBD1 matching 7 bases. CDR1 is MNHEY and CDR2 is SMNVEV in the germline V gene (reference sequence). This CDR3 is 14 amino acids long. V lost 2 bases and J lost 5; bases outside the gene matches: 2. The CDR3 DNA reads as TGTGCCAGCAGTTTAACAGGGGTGACCGGGGAGCTGTTTTTT. This translates into CASSLTGVTGELFF.

This chain joins TRBV19 and TRBJ2-7, with no clear D. The CDR3 runs to 13 residues. The germline CDR1 and CDR2 sequences are LNHDA and SQIVND (reference sequence). V lost 2 bases, J lost 4 bases, and 9 bases lay in between. CDR3: CASSISDQYEQYF. In nucleotides, the CDR3 is TGTGCCAGTAGTATAAGCGACCAGTACGAGCAGTACTTC.

V and J are TRBV5-4 and TRBJ2-7; 7 positions match TRBD1. CDR3 length equals 15 residues. The ends lost 2 bases at V and 4 bases at J; junction bases unmatched: 9. Germline V gene lookup returns CDR1 SGHNT and CDR2 YYREEE (reference sequence). In DNA form, the CDR3 reads TGTGCCAGCAGCTTCGACAGGGCAGGACCTTACGAGCAGTACTTC. The encoded protein is CASSFDRAGPYEQYF.

The chain is built from TRBV5-8 and TRBJ1-1; D is perhaps TRBD1 (5 bases). Germline CDR1 reads SGHTS; CDR2 reads YDEGEE. The CDR3 covers 14 residues. V lost 4 bases and J 5 bases, leaving 15 bases between the germline ends. CDR3 DNA: TGTGCCAGCAGCCCGGGACCGTATCAAACTGAAGCTTTCTTT. It encodes CASSPGPYQTEAFF.

This clone was detected only a few times. The V and J genes are TRBV5-5 and TRBJ2-7, with D possibly being TRBD2 (5 bases). In germline, CDR1 is SGHKS, CDR2 YYEKEE (reference sequence). V lost 1 base and J 3 bases, leaving 11 bases between the germline ends. This CDR3 has 14 residues. The CDR3: CASSLSTRGYEQYF. Written as DNA, the CDR3 is TGTGCCAGCAGCTTGTCAACCCGGGGCTACGAGCAGTACTTC.

The chain carries TRBV30 and TRBJ2-3, with 7 bases that match TRBD1. This CDR3 is built from 13 residues. J lost 3 bases, V lost 2 bases, and 2 bases had no gene match. Germline CDR1 and CDR2: GTSNPN and SVGIG (reference sequence). The CDR3 sequence: CAWSLDRTDTQYF. DNA of the CDR3: TGTGCCTGGAGTTTGGACAGGACAGATACGCAGTATTTT.

The V and J genes are TRBV6-6 and TRBJ2-1, with 7 bases that match TRBD1. The CDR3 spans 15 residues. V trimming: 5 bases; J trimming: 4 bases; junction bases outside the gene matches: 8. Looked up from germline, CDR1 is MNHNY and CDR2 is SVGAGI (reference sequence). DNA for the CDR3: TGTGCCAGCAGTGAGTTGACAGGGAATTACAATGAGCAGTTCTTC. The encoded protein is CASSELTGNYNEQFF.

This clone was seen a handful of times. The chain combines TRBV7-6 with TRBJ1-1; TRBD1 might be the D (6 bases). The CDR3 length is 14 residues. Deletions cut 1 base from V and 4 bases from J, with 10 bases between. Germline lookup yields CDR1 SGHVS and CDR2 FNYEAQ. The CDR3, as DNA: TGTGCCAGCAGCTTAGGGGCAGGGGCCACTGAAGCTTTCTTT. Its translation is CASSLGAGATEAFF. The full variable domain, its missing parts supplied by reference TRBV7-6 and TRBJ1-1, is GAGVSQSPRYKVTKRGQDVALRCDPISGHVSLYWYRQALGQGPEFLTYFNYEAQQDKSGLPNDRFSAERPEGSISTLTIQRTEQRDSAMYRCASSLGAGATEAFFGQGTRLTVV.

A remark on this clone: Other DNA sequences within the sample encode an identical CDR3. The rearrangement joins TRBV11-2 to TRBJ2-1; the D is unclear. The V end was cut by 0 bases, the J end by 4 bases, with 10 bases between. Per germline, CDR1 SGHAT and CDR2 FQNNGV. The CDR3 is 15 residues long. CDR3 in amino acids: CASSLEHSSYNEQFF. The DNA for the CDR3 is TGTGCCAGCAGCTTAGAGCACAGCTCGTACAATGAGCAGTTCTTC.

The rearrangement links TRBV6-6 to TRBJ2-4; D not certain. Trimming took 0 bases from V and 6 from J, leaving 6 bases between them. This CDR3 contains 13 residues. Germline-derived CDR1 and CDR2 are MNHNY and SVGAGI (reference sequence). The CDR3 coding sequence is TGTGCCAGCAGTTACTCGCTCGGAAACATTCAGTACTTC. Residues: CASSYSLGNIQYF.

The chain recombines TRBV9 with TRBJ2-7, with D perhaps matching TRBD1 (5 bases). Looked up from germline, CDR1 is SGDLS and CDR2 is YYNGEE. This CDR3 contains 15 residues. V lost 0 bases and J 0 bases, leaving 10 bases between the germline ends. The CDR3 loop reads CASSVAGKGSYEQYF. CDR3 sequence (DNA): TGTGCCAGCAGCGTAGCAGGGAAGGGCTCCTACGAGCAGTACTTC.

The J gene is TRBJ1-2, the V gene TRBV7-8; TRBD1 is a possible D gene (5 bases). Looked up from germline, CDR1 is SGHVS and CDR2 is FQNEAQ. The CDR3 has 16 residues. Trimming shortened V by 5 bases and J by 7 bases, and 23 bases separated the two germline ends. CDR3 bases: TGTGCCAGCAGCCGGGGCGGGGCGGGACCTTCCCCTGGCTACACCTTC. It translates to CASSRGGAGPSPGYTF.

Of note for this clone: The DNA is left out, because the CDR3 cannot be placed on it with certainty; the CDR3 is given as TCRdb lists it. The chain employs TRBV12-1 and TRBJ2-7; TRBD2 is the table's D call and was not checked against the DNA. TRBV12-1 is an annotated pseudogene. The CDR3 length equals 15 residues, ends included. CDR3 residues: CASSTLRAYVCQQYF.

A word on this clone: Other nucleotide sequences in the sample specify the same CDR3. This chain uses TRBV9 with TRBJ2-7, with TRBD2 matching over 8 bases. This CDR3 comprises 14 residues. The J segment lost 5 bases and the V segment lost 0 bases, leaving 4 bases of the junction unmatched. The germline gives CDR1 SGDLS, CDR2 YYNGEE. The CDR3 sequence is CASSVGGGTDEQYF. DNA of the CDR3: TGTGCCAGCAGCGTAGGCGGGGGGACGGACGAGCAGTACTTC.